The 21 T cell receptor beta chains in this list originate from one sample, sequenced in a study of cytomegalovirus exposure and HLA in healthy donors. PCR amplification relied on 60 Vbeta primers (plus 13 Jbeta primers). The repertoire was sequenced with immunoSEQ multiplex PCR; TCRdb's copy has only in-frame clones and lacks some. The sample has approximately 100,000 clones; 70% to 80% are singletons. The sequencing sample was made of PBMCs. The source is a woman aged 40-49 years in good health and CMV-seronegative.

This chain connects TRBV20-1 to TRBJ1-4, with D unclear. Trimming took off 1 base at V and 7 bases at J, with 4 bases between the two ends. Germline V gives CDR1 DFQATT, CDR2 SNEGSKA (reference sequence). This CDR3 contains 11 residues. This CDR3 is CSARVAEKLFF. For the CDR3, the DNA is TGCAGTGCTAGAGTAGCTGAAAAACTGTTTTTT.

V usage is TRBV7-2 and J usage is TRBJ2-6; tentative D call: TRBD1 (5 bases). The germline V and J ends were trimmed by 5 bases and 0 bases, with 14 bases remaining between them. The germline CDR1 and CDR2 sequences are SGHTA and FQGNSA. The CDR3 totals 17 residues. The CDR3 is CASSRRVINSGANVLTF. The CDR3 coding sequence is TGTGCCAGCAGCCGCAGGGTCATCAACTCTGGGGCCAACGTCCTGACTTTC.

The chain combines TRBV2 with TRBJ2-1; no firm D call. The germline gives CDR1 SNHLY, CDR2 FYNNEI. The CDR3 loop spans 15 amino acids. Trimming shortened V by 4 bases and J by 0 bases, and 10 bases separated the two germline ends. DNA for the CDR3: TGTGCCAGCAGTGGACCGACTCCCTCCTACAATGAGCAGTTCTTC. It specifies CASSGPTPSYNEQFF.

The chain employs TRBV27 and TRBJ2-2; 12 positions match TRBD2. The CDR3 is 16 residues long. J lost 7 bases, V lost 6 bases, and 9 bases had no gene match. The germline CDR1 and CDR2 sequences are MNHEY and SMNVEV (reference sequence). CDR3: CASSPLGLAGVGELFF. The DNA of the CDR3 is TGTGCCAGCAGCCCTCTGGGACTAGCGGGTGTCGGGGAGCTGTTTTTT.

The CDR3 spells CASSPAGGNEQFF. CDR3 bases: TGTGCCAGCAGCCCCGCGGGCGGGAATGAGCAGTTCTTC. The chain uses TRBV9 and TRBJ2-1, with D possibly being TRBD2 (5 bases). Trimming removed 4 bases at V and 7 bases at J, with 12 bases between. Germline CDR1 is SGDLS and CDR2 is YYNGEE. The CDR3 loop spans 13 amino acids.

V usage is TRBV11-3 and J usage is TRBJ2-1, with 7 bases that match TRBD2. J lost 2 bases, V lost 1 base, and 2 bases had no gene match. The CDR3 loop spans 15 amino acids. Germline-derived CDR1 and CDR2 are SGHNT and YENEEA. The CDR3 loop reads CASSLAGGAYNEQFF. CDR3 sequence (DNA): TGTGCCAGCAGCTTAGCGGGGGGAGCCTACAATGAGCAGTTCTTC.

The genes are TRBV4-3 and TRBJ1-1; D unclear. The CDR3 has 14 residues. V was shortened by 0 bases and J by 5 bases, with 10 bases between the two germline ends. Germline assignment: CDR1 LGHNA and CDR2 YSLEER. Here the CDR3 reads CASSQEGARTEAFF. The DNA for the CDR3 is TGCGCCAGCAGCCAAGAAGGAGCACGGACTGAAGCTTTCTTT.

The chain has TRBV5-1 and TRBJ2-1, with D uncertain. Germline-derived CDR1 and CDR2 are SGHRS and YFSETQ. Trimming took 0 bases from V and 9 from J, leaving 22 bases between them. The CDR3 extends over 17 amino acids. DNA for the CDR3: TGCGCCAGCAGCTTGGCCGTTTTGGGTGATCAGTCTAGTGAGCAGTTCTTC. This encodes CASSLAVLGDQSSEQFF. Looking up the rest from reference TRBV5-1 and TRBJ2-1 gives the full variable domain: KAGVTQTPRYLIKTRGQQVTLSCSPISGHRSVSWYQQTPGQGLQFLFEYFSETQRNKGNFPGRFSGRQFSNSRSEMNVSTLELGDSALYLCASSLAVLGDQSSEQFFGPGTRLTVL.

This chain links TRBV29-1 with TRBJ2-7; 10 positions match TRBD2. Losses at the gene ends were 6 bases for V and 6 bases for J; bases not matched to a gene: 5. The CDR3 is 12 residues long. Germline V lookup: CDR1 SQVTM, CDR2 ANQGSEA. The CDR3 spells CSVVLAGPEQYF. DNA for the CDR3: TGCAGCGTCGTACTAGCGGGACCCGAGCAGTACTTC.

This rearrangement joins TRBV28 to TRBJ1-5; 9 bases map to TRBD1. There are 14 residues in the CDR3. From germline, CDR1 is MDHEN and CDR2 SYDVKM. Trimming at V came to 3 bases and at J to 5 bases, leaving 2 bases not matched to a gene. CDR3 amino acids: CASSLGDRDQPQHF. DNA for the CDR3: TGTGCCAGCAGTTTGGGGGACAGGGATCAGCCCCAGCATTTT.

This clone has just a few counts. The chain has TRBV7-2 and TRBJ2-7; D not resolved. The germline CDR1 and CDR2 sequences are SGHTA and FQGNSA. CDR3 length: 13 residues. The ends were cut back, 1 base at V and 0 bases at J, with 4 bases in the middle. The CDR3 spells CASSLDSSYEQYF. The CDR3 region has the DNA TGTGCCAGCAGCTTAGACAGCTCCTACGAGCAGTACTTC.

The chain uses TRBV29-1 and TRBJ2-1, with TRBD2 identical over 13 bases. Looked up from germline, CDR1 is SQVTM and CDR2 is ANQGSEA. With V trimmed by 0 bases and J by 6 bases, 5 bases remained unmatched. There are 16 residues in the CDR3. The CDR3 here is CSVEDGTSGRVNEQFF. As DNA, the CDR3 is TGCAGCGTTGAAGATGGCACTAGCGGGAGGGTCAATGAGCAGTTCTTC.

In this sample, this clone turned up once. Compared with germline, one end of the junction differs, possibly owing to a read error. V usage is TRBV7-9 and J usage is TRBJ1-6; D unclear. The length of the CDR3 is 17 residues. CDR1 and CDR2 from the germline V gene are SEHNR and FQNEAQ (reference sequence). In DNA, the CDR3 is TGTTCCAGCAGCTATCCAAACGCGGTGGAGGATGGATCACCCCTCCACTTT. Translation: CSSSYPNAVEDGSPLHF.

J is TRBJ1-1 and V is TRBV18; TRBD1 agrees at 9 bases. V shed 4 bases, J shed 3 bases, and the junction held 0 bases outside the gene matches. Germline-derived CDR1 and CDR2 are KGHSH and LQKENI. CDR3 length: 13 residues. The CDR3 bases are TGTGCCAGCTCACGACAGGGGGACACTGAAGCTTTCTTT. It encodes CASSRQGDTEAFF. The variable domain in full, completed from reference TRBV18 and TRBJ1-1, reads NAGVMQNPRHLVRRRGQEARLRCSPMKGHSHVYWYRQLPEEGLKFMVYLQKENIIDESGMPKERFSAEFPKEGPSILRIQQVVRGDSAAYFCASSRQGDTEAFFGQGTRLTVV.

The rearrangement links TRBV11-3 to TRBJ2-1; 13 bases fit TRBD2. The CDR3 is 16 amino acids. The trim removed 6 bases at V and 9 bases at J, leaving 11 bases unmatched. CDR1 SGHNT and CDR2 YENEEA come from the germline V gene. The CDR3 region has the DNA TGTGCCAGCAGTTCCCTCGGGACTAGCGGGACGAGTGAGCAGTTCTTC. It yields the protein CASSSLGTSGTSEQFF.

The chain combines TRBV11-2 with TRBJ2-3; D gene ambiguous. This CDR3 has 14 amino acids. V gave up 3 bases and J gave up 2 bases, with 9 bases separating them. CDR1 and CDR2 from the germline V gene are SGHAT and FQNNGV. CDR3 coding DNA: TGTGCCAGCAGCTTTGAGGTCTTCACAGATACGCAGTATTTT. Encoded protein: CASSFEVFTDTQYF.

This clone was picked up one time. The rearrangement uses TRBV7-2 and TRBJ1-2; the D is unclear. The V and J ends lost 5 bases and 2 bases respectively, with 12 bases between them. CDR1 and CDR2 (germline): SGHTA, FQGNSA. The CDR3 runs to 14 residues. CDR3 nucleotide sequence: TGTGCCAGCAGCCCCGATAGGCGGAACTATGGCTACACCTTC. Encoded protein: CASSPDRRNYGYTF.

In the case of this clone: A read error may account for a junction end that differs from germline. This rearrangement joins TRBV5-1 to TRBJ2-3, with D possibly matching TRBD2 (5 bases). Germline CDR1 reads SGHRS; CDR2 reads YFSETQ. The CDR3 loop spans 14 amino acids. In DNA form, the CDR3 reads TGCGCCACCAGCCTAGCTCCCCCGACCGTAGCGCAGTATTTT. This gives the protein CATSLAPPTVAQYF.

The V call is TRBV28, the J call TRBJ2-2; 8 nucleotides match TRBD2. The V and J ends lost 6 bases and 3 bases, in that order; junction bases with no gene match: 6. This CDR3 comprises 15 residues. The germline V gene has CDR1 MDHEN and CDR2 SYDVKM. The CDR3 DNA is TGTGCCAGCAGAGGGGCGGGAGGTTACACCGGGGAGCTGTTTTTT. This gives the protein CASRGAGGYTGELFF.

The chain uses TRBV5-5 and TRBJ1-2, with TRBD1 matching 7 bases. V lost 4 bases to trimming and J lost 1 base; unmatched junction nucleotides: 10. Germline loops: CDR1 SGHKS, CDR2 YYEKEE (reference sequence). The length of the CDR3 is 16 residues. The CDR3 DNA reads TGTGCCAGCAGCCTCTATGACAGGGTCCTTAACTATGGCTACACCTTC. It translates to CASSLYDRVLNYGYTF.

This clone was counted a few times. This chain links TRBV10-2 with TRBJ2-7, with 10 bases fitting TRBD2. Germline CDR1 is WSHSY and CDR2 is SAAADI. Trimming took 6 bases from V and 3 from J; bases not matched to a gene: 5. This CDR3 spans 14 amino acids. The CDR3 region is CASRIAGGGYEQYF. The CDR3 DNA reads as TGCGCCAGCAGAATAGCGGGGGGTGGCTACGAGCAGTACTTC.